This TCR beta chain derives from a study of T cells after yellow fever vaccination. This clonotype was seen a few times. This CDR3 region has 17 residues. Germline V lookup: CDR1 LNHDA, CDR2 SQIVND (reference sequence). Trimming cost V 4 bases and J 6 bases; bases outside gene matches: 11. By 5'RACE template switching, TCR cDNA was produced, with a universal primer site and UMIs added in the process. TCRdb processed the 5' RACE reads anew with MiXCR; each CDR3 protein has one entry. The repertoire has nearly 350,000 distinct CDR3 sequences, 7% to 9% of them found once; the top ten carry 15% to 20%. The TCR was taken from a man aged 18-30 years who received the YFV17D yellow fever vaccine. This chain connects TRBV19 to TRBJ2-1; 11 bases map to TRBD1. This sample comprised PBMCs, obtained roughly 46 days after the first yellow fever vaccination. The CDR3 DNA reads TGTGCCAGTAGTAGGAGATTAGGACAGGGGGCGAGCAATGAGCAGTTCTTC. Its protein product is CASSRRLGQGASNEQFF.